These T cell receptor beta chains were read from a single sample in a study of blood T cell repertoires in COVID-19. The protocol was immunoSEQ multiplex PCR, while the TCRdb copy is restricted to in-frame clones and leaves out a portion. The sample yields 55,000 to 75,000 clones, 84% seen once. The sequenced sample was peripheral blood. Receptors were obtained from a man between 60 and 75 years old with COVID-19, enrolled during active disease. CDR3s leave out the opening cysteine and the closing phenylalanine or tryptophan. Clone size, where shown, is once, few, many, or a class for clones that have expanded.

ASSPVAGAGNTIY | TRBJ1-3 | TRBV7-2 | NA
ASSEVGTAYEQY | TRBJ2-7 | TRBV6-1 | NA
ASGLGQGWYEQY | TRBJ2-7 | TRBV7-9 | NA
ASSLDHGRTYEQY | TRBJ2-7 | TRBV7-9 | few
ASSSVYGGASETQY | TRBJ2-5 | TRBV28 | NA
ASSLEGSGGTGANVLT | TRBJ2-6 | TRBV5-5 | NA
ASSLTENTKAF | TRBJ1-1 | TRBV7-9 | NA
ASSESGSGQPQH | TRBJ1-5 | TRBV10-1 | once
ASSEIDLGLTQY | TRBJ2-5 | TRBV6-1 | once
ASREGQTNSPLH | TRBJ1-6 | TRBV2 | once
ASSESGGRMSGELF | TRBJ2-2 | TRBV10-2 | NA
ASSASGVVNEKLF | TRBJ1-4 | TRBV7-9 | NA
ASSSGNTGELF | TRBJ2-2 | TRBV9 | NA
ASSMSGTIPMGQF | TRBJ2-1 | TRBV19 | NA
ASSLSGTKNQNEQF | TRBJ2-1 | TRBV5-1 | NA
ASSPGTGDNSPLH | TRBJ1-6 | TRBV7-2 | NA
SVAGTGKGSPLH | TRBJ1-6 | TRBV29-1 | NA
ASSRLQGGNTIY | TRBJ1-3 | TRBV7-9 | NA
AWSGSRIRENNEQF | TRBJ2-1 | TRBV30 | NA
ASNLKGQGVSSLF | TRBJ2-1 | TRBV5-4 | NA
ASSPNRGFYQPQH | TRBJ1-5 | TRBV27 | once
ASSPAGAGGVWSYNEQF | TRBJ2-1 | TRBV18 | NA
ASSEQEGGVYGYT | TRBJ1-2 | TRBV2 | NA
ASSYQGERAPYEQY | TRBJ2-7 | TRBV5-1 | NA
ASSLVERGEQY | TRBJ2-7 | TRBV11-2 | NA
ASSLHEATVETQY | TRBJ2-5 | TRBV11-2 | NA
AWTVLGNTEAF | TRBJ1-1 | TRBV30 | NA
ASSYVAGAPEY | TRBJ2-7 | TRBV6-5 | NA
ASSPTGGSETQY | TRBJ2-5 | TRBV3-1/TRBV3-2 | NA
ASRDRGMRTEAF | TRBJ1-1 | TRBV6-5 | NA
ASSLMYGDNSPLH | TRBJ1-6 | TRBV5-5 | NA
ASNLVSSGANVLT | TRBJ2-6 | TRBV2 | NA
ASSYGDTGYT | TRBJ1-2 | TRBV5-1 | NA
ASSLALAGGPQKETQY | TRBJ2-5 | TRBV5-4 | NA
ASSEIWAGGYEQY | TRBJ2-7 | TRBV6-1 | NA